The 8 T cell receptor beta chains in this list originate from one sample, sequenced in a study of spatial heterogeneity in lung cancer. Regarding time point: blood at routine non-recurrence follow-up after resection. TCRdb re-analysed the 5' RACE reads in MiXCR, keeping a single row per CDR3 protein. Altogether about 87,000 distinct CDR3 sequences are present, just under 20% being singletons, with the ten largest covering 20% to 25%. The sequenced sample was PBMCs, obtained at follow-up. The origin of the receptors is a male donor with early-stage non-small cell lung cancer.

This clonotype was observed many times. The chain has TRBV6-5 and TRBJ2-3; D is unclear. The CDR3 covers 17 residues. Germline assignment: CDR1 MNHEY and CDR2 SVGAGI. V dropped 0 bases and J dropped 4 bases, with 17 bases sitting between them. CDR3 in DNA: TGTGCCAGCAGTTACTCATGGCAACCGAGAGCCGCAGATACGCAGTATTTT. This translates into CASSYSWQPRAADTQYF.

The rearrangement joins TRBV25-1 to TRBJ2-5; TRBD2 matches at 11 bases. V trimming: 2 bases; J trimming: 2 bases; junction bases outside the gene matches: 4. Germline loops: CDR1 MGHDK, CDR2 SYGVNS. The CDR3 runs 16 residues. DNA of the CDR3: TGTGCCAGCAGTGAAGCGATAGCGGGGGGGCAAGAGACCCAGTACTTC. Amino acid sequence: CASSEAIAGGQETQYF.

Only a few counts were recorded for this clonotype. This chain joins TRBV5-5 and TRBJ2-1, with TRBD2 matching over 13 bases. The V gene end was trimmed by 4 bases and the J gene end by 7 bases; junction bases not matched to a gene: 5. This CDR3 spans 15 amino acids. Germline V lookup: CDR1 SGHKS, CDR2 YYEKEE (reference sequence). The CDR3 DNA follows: TGTGCCAGCAGCATACTAGCGGGGGGGCGAAATGAGCAGTTCTTC. It yields the protein CASSILAGGRNEQFF. Full variable domain (remainder filled in from reference TRBV5-5 and TRBJ2-1): DAGVTQSPTHLIKTRGQQVTLRCSPISGHKSVSWYQQVLGQGPQFIFQYYEKEERGRGNFPDRFSARQFPNYSSELNVNALLLGDSALYLCASSILAGGRNEQFFGPGTRLTVL.

This clonotype was detected a few times. This sequence joins TRBV10-3 and TRBJ1-5, with TRBD1 as a possible D gene (5 bases). V lost 9 bases and J lost 4, with 10 bases in between. Germline V gene lookup returns CDR1 ENHRY and CDR2 SYGVKD. This CDR3 spans 12 amino acids. CDR3 amino acids: CAIRDSNQPQHF. The DNA for the CDR3 is TGTGCCATACGGGACTCAAATCAGCCCCAGCATTTT.

The chain recombines TRBV6-6 with TRBJ2-1; 9 bases match TRBD2. The CDR3 extends over 15 amino acids. The V gene's germline CDR1 is MNHNY and CDR2 SVGAGI (reference sequence). Germline trimming cut 4 bases from V and 2 bases from J; bases unmatched to any gene: 3. For the CDR3, the DNA is TGTGCCAGCAGTTCAGTAGCGGGAGCCTACAATGAGCAGTTCTTC. It translates to CASSSVAGAYNEQFF.

This clonotype turned up a few times. J is TRBJ1-4 and V is TRBV12-3 or TRBV12-4; weak D call: TRBD1 (6 bases). The germline V and J ends were trimmed by 3 bases and 8 bases, with 13 bases remaining between them. The CDR3 extends over 14 amino acids. The CDR3 nucleotides read TGTGCCAGCAGTTTTGGGGGGGCGTACGAAAAACTGTTTTTT. It translates to CASSFGGAYEKLFF.

V is TRBV11-2 and J is TRBJ2-3; no definite D call. CDR3 length: 16 residues. Germline V CDR1 and CDR2: SGHAT, FQNNGV. Trimming took off 4 bases at V and 4 bases at J, with 18 bases between the two ends. The CDR3 region is CASSSRTKLRSDTQYF. The CDR3 DNA reads as TGTGCCAGCAGCTCACGGACGAAGCTTCGATCAGATACGCAGTATTTT.

This clonotype was seen a few times. This chain connects TRBV5-7 to TRBJ1-2; D ambiguous. TRBV5-7 is an ORF; its function is uncertain. This CDR3 region has 14 residues. V lost 3 bases, J lost 5 bases, and 14 bases lay in between. The CDR3 here is CASSSSNWTYGYTF. For the CDR3, the DNA is TGTGCCAGCAGCTCCTCGAATTGGACTTATGGCTACACCTTC.